This TCR beta chain appears in the sequencing data of a study of OX40 agonist ivuxolimab in advanced cancers. Overall study context: All patients had ivuxolimab intravenously every 2 weeks at 0.01 to 10 mg/kg. General study results and limits: Average numbers of expanded clones were greater in CD8+ T cells than in CD4+.

This CDR3 has 15 amino acids. V was clipped by 4 bases and J by 6 bases, with 17 bases between them. The assay was immunoSEQ multiplex PCR, and TCRdb's table has in-frame clones only and misses some. The data show more than 75,000 clones, with 86% seen just once and just under 1% held by the top ten. Of note for this clone: Its specificity is not known.

The specimen was CD4+ or CD8+ T cells sorted from blood, collected in a trial of the OX40 agonist ivuxolimab. The chain couples TRBV5-3 to TRBJ2-4; possible D gene TRBD1, 6 bases. TRBV5-3 is noted as an ORF with a role that remains uncertain. This TCR was recovered from an adult with an advanced solid tumor such as melanoma, head and neck, liver or kidney cancer. CDR3: CARSVGTGSGNIQYF. CDR3 DNA sequence: TGTGCCAGAAGCGTAGGAACAGGGTCGGGAAACATTCAGTACTTC.